The 8 T cell receptor beta chains presented below share a single source sample, sequenced in a study of T cells expressing NK-cell markers. TCRdb reprocessed the 5' RACE reads; each CDR3 protein has one entry and no DNA is given. The sample's table shows 150,000 or so distinct CDR3 sequences. Source material: blood T cells: a sorted CD56 or NKG2C T cell subset, CD4+ or CD8+ T cells, or bulk PBMC T cells (not recorded which). The receptors shown here come from a woman between 50 and 59 years old in good health.

The rearrangement links TRBV7-8 to TRBJ2-1; TCRdb's D gene call, TRBD2, goes unchecked for lack of DNA. In germline, CDR1 is SGHVS, CDR2 FQNEAQ. CDR3 size: 16 residues. The CDR3 spells CASSSPSGRSYNEQFF.

V is TRBV7-6 and J is TRBJ1-1; TCRdb designates TRBD1, a call that cannot be tested without DNA. Germline CDR1 reads SGHVS; CDR2 reads FNYEAQ. This CDR3 spans 13 amino acids. The chain's CDR3 is CASSSRDSRRAFF.

The rearrangement links TRBV5-1 to TRBJ1-1. Looked up from germline, CDR1 is SGHRS and CDR2 is YFSETQ. The CDR3 sequence is 11 residues long. The CDR3 region is CASSLGNEAFF.

The chain combines TRBV11-2 with TRBJ2-3. This CDR3 has 14 amino acids. CDR1 SGHAT and CDR2 FQNNGV come from the germline V gene. The CDR3 reads CASSLVPGTDTQYF.

The V call is TRBV27, the J call TRBJ2-1; without DNA, the TCRdb call of TRBD1 cannot be checked. Germline CDR1 is MNHEY and CDR2 is SMNVEV (reference sequence). CDR3 length: 16 amino acids. CDR3 amino acids: CASSLLGGGQNNEQFF.

V gene TRBV12-3 or TRBV12-4 combines with J gene TRBJ2-5. This CDR3 is built from 13 residues. CDR3 loop: CASSLGSQETQYF.

The V gene is TRBV15, the J gene TRBJ2-3; TCRdb's assignment of TRBD1 cannot be checked, as there is no DNA. The CDR3 covers 14 residues. Looked up from germline, CDR1 is LNHNV and CDR2 is YYDKDF (reference sequence). The CDR3: CATSRDTSTDTQYF.

CDR3 in amino acids: CSASSGSTDTQYF. The V call is TRBV20-1, the J call TRBJ2-3; TCRdb picks TRBD2, but there is no DNA to check that call. This CDR3 has 13 residues. The germline V gene has CDR1 DFQATT and CDR2 SNEGSKA (reference sequence).